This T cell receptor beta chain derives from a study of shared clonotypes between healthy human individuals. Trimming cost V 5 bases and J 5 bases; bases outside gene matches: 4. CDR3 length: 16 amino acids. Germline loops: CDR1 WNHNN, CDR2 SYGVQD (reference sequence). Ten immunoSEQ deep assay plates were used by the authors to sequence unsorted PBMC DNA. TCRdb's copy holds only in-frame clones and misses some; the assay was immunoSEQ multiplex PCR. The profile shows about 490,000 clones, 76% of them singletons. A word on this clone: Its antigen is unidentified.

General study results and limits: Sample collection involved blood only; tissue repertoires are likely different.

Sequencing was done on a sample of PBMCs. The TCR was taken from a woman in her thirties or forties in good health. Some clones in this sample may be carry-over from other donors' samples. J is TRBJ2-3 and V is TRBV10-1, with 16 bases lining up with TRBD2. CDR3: CASSLGLAGGEDTQYF. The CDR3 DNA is TGCGCCAGCAGTTTGGGACTAGCGGGAGGGGAAGATACGCAGTATTTT.